A selection of T cell receptor beta chains follows, all from one sample in a study of blood T cell repertoires in COVID-19. Clones were read by immunoSEQ multiplex PCR, and TCRdb kept only the in-frame ones, dropping some. Of some 95,000 clones in the sample, about 85% are singletons; the top ten hold about 4.2%. Sequencing was done on a sample of peripheral blood. These receptors were collected from a man between 65 and 85 years old with acute or convalescent COVID-19. CDR3s include the opening cysteine and the closing phenylalanine or tryptophan. The D gene is left open where the match is weak. Rows give clone size only sometimes, using once, few, many, or a class for an expanded clone.

length: 17; D: TRBD2; V: TRBV28; size: few; J: TRBJ2-4; CDR3: CASSFSYGGADKNIQYF; DNA: TGTGCCAGCAGTTTCAGCTACGGGGGGGCCGACAAAAACATTCAGTACTTC
length: 17; D: -; V: TRBV28; size: -; J: TRBJ1-2; CDR3: CASSPRAGPRNAYGYTF; DNA: TGTGCCAGCTCCCCTCGAGCGGGGCCCCGGAATGCCTATGGCTACACCTTC
length: 14; D: -; V: TRBV6-1; size: once; J: TRBJ1-2; CDR3: CASSDLGATYGYTF; DNA: TGTGCCAGCAGTGATCTGGGGGCTACCTATGGCTACACCTTC
length: 14; D: -; V: TRBV28; size: -; J: TRBJ1-2; CDR3: CASRIDEALSGYTF; DNA: TGTGCCAGCAGAATCGATGAGGCCCTCTCCGGCTACACCTTC
length: 16; D: TRBD1; V: TRBV11-2; size: -; J: TRBJ1-3; CDR3: CASSLTQGASGNTIYF; DNA: TGTGCCAGCAGCTTGACCCAGGGGGCGTCTGGAAACACCATATATTTT
length: 12; D: TRBD1; V: TRBV30; size: -; J: TRBJ2-7; CDR3: CAWDRGSDEQYF; DNA: TGTGCCTGGGACAGGGGGTCGGACGAGCAGTACTTC
length: 11; D: -; V: TRBV30; size: few; J: TRBJ2-7; CDR3: CAWRRDYEQYF; DNA: TGTGCCTGGAGAAGAGATTACGAGCAGTACTTC
length: 15; D: -; V: TRBV11-2; size: -; J: TRBJ1-2; CDR3: CASSSGGRSNYGYTF; DNA: TGTGCCAGCAGCTCGGGGGGAAGGAGTAACTATGGCTACACCTTC
length: 16; D: TRBD1; V: TRBV5-1; size: -; J: TRBJ2-7; CDR3: CASSSTETGGGYEQYF; DNA: TGCGCCAGCAGCTCAACGGAGACAGGGGGTGGGTACGAGCAGTACTTC
length: 15; D: TRBD2; V: TRBV7-3; size: -; J: TRBJ2-5; CDR3: CASSRSGAHQETQYF; DNA: TGTGCCAGCAGCCGTAGCGGGGCCCACCAAGAGACCCAGTACTTC
length: 15; D: TRBD2; V: TRBV5-5; size: -; J: TRBJ2-3; CDR3: CASSSSGGETDTQYF; DNA: TGTGCCAGCAGCTCTAGCGGGGGGGAAACAGATACGCAGTATTTT